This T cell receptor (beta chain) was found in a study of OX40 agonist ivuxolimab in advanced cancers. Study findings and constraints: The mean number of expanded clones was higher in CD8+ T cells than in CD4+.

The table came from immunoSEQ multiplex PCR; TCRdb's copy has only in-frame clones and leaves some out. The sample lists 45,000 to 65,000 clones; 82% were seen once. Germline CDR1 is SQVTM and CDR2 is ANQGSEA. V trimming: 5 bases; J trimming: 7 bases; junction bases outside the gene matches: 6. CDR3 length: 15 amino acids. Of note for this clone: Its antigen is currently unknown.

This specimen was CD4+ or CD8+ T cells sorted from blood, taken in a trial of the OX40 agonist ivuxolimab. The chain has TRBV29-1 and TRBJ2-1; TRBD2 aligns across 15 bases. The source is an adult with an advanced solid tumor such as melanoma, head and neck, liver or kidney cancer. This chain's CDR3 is CSVWTSGRGRNEQFF. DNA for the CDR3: TGCAGCGTTTGGACTAGCGGGAGGGGAAGGAATGAGCAGTTCTTC.